The entry that follows covers one T cell receptor beta chain sequence. No antigen is known for it. The PCR ran on 60 Vbeta and 13 Jbeta primers. Sequenced by immunoSEQ multiplex PCR; TCRdb stores in-frame clones only, minus some. The sample shows around 110,000 clones, under 85% of them seen only once. This entry comes from a study of cytomegalovirus exposure and HLA in healthy donors. Study results and limitations: Cytomegalovirus-associated TCR beta chains were listed, numbering some 170.

V was clipped by 4 bases and J by 2 bases; unmatched bases: 4. The CDR3 runs 15 residues. Germline loops: CDR1 SGDLS, CDR2 YYNGEE. The chain has TRBV9 and TRBJ2-1, with 9 bases lining up with TRBD2. The specimen sequenced was PBMCs. The receptor was isolated from a male donor in good health and CMV-seronegative. CDR3 nucleotide sequence: TGTGCCAGCAGCCCGACTAGCGGAACCTACAATGAGCAGTTCTTC. Translated, it gives CASSPTSGTYNEQFF.